The 13 T cell receptor beta chains listed next were all sequenced from one sample in a study of PD-1 blockade in classical Hodgkin lymphoma. Clones were sequenced by immunoSEQ multiplex PCR, and TCRdb holds only the in-frame ones, with some missing. The table lists 30,000 to 50,000 clones, about 82% of them singletons. Each patient's relapse followed autologous stem cell transplantation, and brentuximab vedotin exposure varied. Sequenced material: peripheral blood mononuclear cells (PBMCs), taken at baseline. Source of these receptors: a human donor with classical Hodgkin lymphoma.

This clone was detected only once. The V call is TRBV6-5, the J call TRBJ2-7; 10 bases fit TRBD2. This CDR3 contains 16 residues. The trim removed 0 bases at V and 2 bases at J, leaving 4 bases unmatched. Germline V gives CDR1 MNHEY, CDR2 SVGAGI. The CDR3 reads CASSYSSGRVAYEQYF. CDR3 nucleotide sequence: TGTGCCAGCAGTTACTCGAGCGGGAGGGTGGCCTACGAGCAGTACTTC.

This chain uses TRBV5-4 with TRBJ1-4, with TRBD1 as a possible D gene (6 bases). CDR3 size: 14 residues. V dropped 2 bases and J dropped 8 bases, with 13 bases sitting between them. Germline assignment: CDR1 SGHNT and CDR2 YYREEE (reference sequence). The CDR3 reads CASSFGQGREKLFF. CDR3 DNA sequence: TGTGCCAGCAGCTTCGGGCAGGGGCGCGAAAAACTGTTTTTT.

The J gene is TRBJ2-1, the V gene TRBV2; no clear D gene. CDR1 SNHLY and CDR2 FYNNEI come from the germline V gene. V was trimmed by 3 bases and J by 4 bases, leaving 10 bases between them. The CDR3 consists of 14 residues. The CDR3 sequence is CASSDVGEYNEQFF. The DNA of the CDR3 is TGTGCCAGCAGTGACGTTGGAGAATACAATGAGCAGTTCTTC.

V is TRBV7-9 and J is TRBJ2-1; D perhaps matches TRBD2 (5 bases). V was pared by 1 base and J by 7 bases, with 8 bases between. CDR3 length: 13 amino acids. Per the germline V gene, CDR1 is SEHNR and CDR2 is FQNEAQ (reference sequence). CDR3 loop: CASSLGGLNEQFF. DNA for the CDR3: TGTGCCAGCAGCTTAGGAGGGTTAAATGAGCAGTTCTTC.

This chain links TRBV27 with TRBJ2-1; TRBD1 aligns across 9 bases. CDR3 length: 17 amino acids. Losses at the gene ends were 5 bases for V and 6 bases for J; bases not matched to a gene: 14. Germline CDR1 and CDR2: MNHEY and SMNVEV (reference sequence). The CDR3, as DNA: TGTGCCAGCAGTCGGCCGGGACAGGGATTTCGGGGCAATGAGCAGTTCTTC. This sequence encodes CASSRPGQGFRGNEQFF.

There are a few counts of this clone. V gene TRBV18 combines with J gene TRBJ2-7; the D gene could be TRBD1 or TRBD2 (5 bases each). CDR3 length equals 13 residues. Germline lookup yields CDR1 KGHSH and CDR2 LQKENI. V was pared by 2 bases and J by 4 bases, with 9 bases between. CDR3 nucleotide sequence: TGTGCCAGCTCACCATGGGACCGGTACGAGCAGTACTTC. Residues: CASSPWDRYEQYF.

The chain couples TRBV11-2 to TRBJ2-1, with TRBD2 matching over 9 bases. The germline V gene encodes CDR1 SGHAT and CDR2 FQNNGV. The junction had 4 bases not matched to a gene; V was cut back by 2 bases and J by 8 bases. The CDR3 runs to 14 residues. The CDR3 protein is CASSLRREGDEQFF. DNA of the CDR3: TGTGCCAGCAGCTTACGGCGGGAGGGCGATGAGCAGTTCTTC.

This clone was detected once. The V gene is TRBV5-1, the J gene TRBJ1-5; 8 nucleotides line up with TRBD1. Germline-derived CDR1 and CDR2 are SGHRS and YFSETQ. V was pared by 4 bases and J by 4 bases, with 7 bases of the junction left unmatched. The CDR3 contains 15 residues. The CDR3 loop is CASSLGQGENQPQHF. CDR3 bases: TGCGCCAGCAGCCTCGGACAGGGCGAGAATCAGCCCCAGCATTTT.

Only one count was recorded for this clone. The chain couples TRBV27 to TRBJ2-7, with D maybe TRBD1 (5 bases). This CDR3 has 14 residues. The ends were cut back, 1 base at V and 3 bases at J, with 10 bases in the middle. CDR1 MNHEY and CDR2 SMNVEV come from the germline V gene (reference sequence). The CDR3 DNA reads TGTGCCAGCAGTTTATATGACAGCAGCTACGAGCAGTACTTC. Amino acid sequence: CASSLYDSSYEQYF.

The chain is built from TRBV6-1 and TRBJ1-4; D is unresolved. The CDR3 covers 15 residues. The V gene lost 3 bases and the J gene lost 0 bases, with 8 bases spanning the gap. Germline V gene sequence: CDR1 MNHNS, CDR2 SASEGT. In DNA form, the CDR3 reads TGTGCCAGCAGTGAGCTGTTTGCAACTAATGAAAAACTGTTTTTT. It encodes CASSELFATNEKLFF.

J is TRBJ2-1 and V is TRBV4-3; 10 positions match TRBD2. CDR1 is LGHNA, CDR2 YSLEER, per germline. V shed 0 bases, J shed 10 bases, and the junction held 21 bases outside the gene matches. CDR3 size: 20 residues. The CDR3 spells CASSQDWAKGGKREGEEQFF. In DNA form, the CDR3 reads TGCGCCAGCAGCCAAGATTGGGCCAAGGGGGGGAAGCGGGAGGGAGAGGAGCAGTTCTTC.

The chain recombines TRBV6-1 with TRBJ2-1; 11 bases fit TRBD1. V shed 2 bases and J 10 bases; nucleotides not matched to a gene: 7. The germline V gene encodes CDR1 MNHNS and CDR2 SASEGT. The CDR3 loop spans 15 amino acids. The CDR3: CASSEWWTGGAEQFF. The CDR3 bases are TGTGCCAGCAGTGAATGGTGGACAGGGGGCGCGGAGCAGTTCTTC.

V gene TRBV30 combines with J gene TRBJ2-1; D uncertain. CDR1 and CDR2 from the germline V gene are GTSNPN and SVGIG (reference sequence). CDR3 length equals 14 residues. V was cut by 0 bases and J by 1 base, with 7 bases left in between. The CDR3 reads CAWSVLPSYNEQFF. DNA of the CDR3: TGTGCCTGGAGTGTTCTTCCGTCCTACAATGAGCAGTTCTTC.